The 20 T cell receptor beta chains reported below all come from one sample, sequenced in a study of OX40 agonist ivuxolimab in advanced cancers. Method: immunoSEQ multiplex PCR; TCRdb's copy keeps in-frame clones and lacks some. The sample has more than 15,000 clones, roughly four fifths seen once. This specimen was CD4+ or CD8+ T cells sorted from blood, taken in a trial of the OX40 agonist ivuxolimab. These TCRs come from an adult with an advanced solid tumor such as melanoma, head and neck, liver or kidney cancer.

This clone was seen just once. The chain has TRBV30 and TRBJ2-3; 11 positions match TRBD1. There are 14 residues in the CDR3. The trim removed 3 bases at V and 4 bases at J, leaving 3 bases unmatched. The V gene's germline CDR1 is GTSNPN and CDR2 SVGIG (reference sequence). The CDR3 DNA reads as TGTGCCTGGAGCTGGGACAGGGGGTCAGATACGCAGTATTTT. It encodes CAWSWDRGSDTQYF. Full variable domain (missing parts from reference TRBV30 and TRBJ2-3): SQTIHQWPATLVQPVGSPLSLECTVEGTSNPNLYWYRQAAGRGLQLLFYSVGIGQISSEVPQNLSASRPQDRQFILSSKKLLLSDSGFYLCAWSWDRGSDTQYFGPGTRLTVL.

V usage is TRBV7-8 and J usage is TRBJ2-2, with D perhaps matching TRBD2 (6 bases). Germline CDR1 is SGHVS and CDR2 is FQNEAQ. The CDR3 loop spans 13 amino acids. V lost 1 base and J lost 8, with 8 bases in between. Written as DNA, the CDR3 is TGTGCCAGCAGCTTAGAGGAGGGGGGGGAGCTGTTTTTT. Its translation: CASSLEEGGELFF.

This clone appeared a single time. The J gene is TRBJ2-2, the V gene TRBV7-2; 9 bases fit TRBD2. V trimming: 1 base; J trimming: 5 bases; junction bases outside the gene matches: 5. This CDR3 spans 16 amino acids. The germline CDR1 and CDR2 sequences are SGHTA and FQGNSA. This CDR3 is CASSLVATSGTGELFF. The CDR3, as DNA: TGTGCCAGCAGCTTAGTGGCTACTAGCGGGACCGGGGAGCTGTTTTTT.

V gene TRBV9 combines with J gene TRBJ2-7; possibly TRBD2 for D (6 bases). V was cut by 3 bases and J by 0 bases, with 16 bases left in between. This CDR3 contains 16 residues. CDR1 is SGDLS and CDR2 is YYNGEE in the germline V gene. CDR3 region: CASSASAGDHSYEQYF. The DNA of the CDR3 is TGTGCCAGCAGCGCTAGCGCCGGGGACCACTCCTACGAGCAGTACTTC.

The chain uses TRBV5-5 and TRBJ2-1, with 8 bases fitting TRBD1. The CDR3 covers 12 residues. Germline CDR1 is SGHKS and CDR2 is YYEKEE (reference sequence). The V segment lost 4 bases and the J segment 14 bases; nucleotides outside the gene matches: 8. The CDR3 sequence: CASSPLQGGKFF. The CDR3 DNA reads TGTGCCAGCAGCCCATTACAGGGGGGTAAGTTCTTC.

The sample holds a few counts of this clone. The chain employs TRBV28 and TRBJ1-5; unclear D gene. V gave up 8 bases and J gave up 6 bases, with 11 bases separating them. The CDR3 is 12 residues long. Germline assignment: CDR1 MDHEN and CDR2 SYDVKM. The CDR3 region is CASESEGQPQHF. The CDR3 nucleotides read TGTGCCAGCGAAAGTGAGGGTCAGCCCCAGCATTTT.

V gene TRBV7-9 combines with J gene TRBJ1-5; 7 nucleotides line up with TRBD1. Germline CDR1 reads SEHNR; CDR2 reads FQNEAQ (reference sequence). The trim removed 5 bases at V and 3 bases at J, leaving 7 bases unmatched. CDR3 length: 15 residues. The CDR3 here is CASSPQGGNNQPQHF. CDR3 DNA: TGTGCCAGCAGCCCTCAGGGGGGGAACAATCAGCCCCAGCATTTT.

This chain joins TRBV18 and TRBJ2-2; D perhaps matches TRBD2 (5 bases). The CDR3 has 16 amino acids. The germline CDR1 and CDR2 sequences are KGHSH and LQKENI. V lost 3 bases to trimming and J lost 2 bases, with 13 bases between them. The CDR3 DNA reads TGTGCCAGCTCACCCCTTCGAGCGGATAACACCGGGGAGCTGTTTTTT. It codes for CASSPLRADNTGELFF.

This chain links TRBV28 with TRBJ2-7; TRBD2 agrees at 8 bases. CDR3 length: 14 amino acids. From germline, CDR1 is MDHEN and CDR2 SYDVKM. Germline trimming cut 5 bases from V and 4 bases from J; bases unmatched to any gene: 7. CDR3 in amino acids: CASSPGTRIYEQYF. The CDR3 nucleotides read TGTGCCAGCAGTCCCGGGACTAGAATTTACGAGCAGTACTTC.

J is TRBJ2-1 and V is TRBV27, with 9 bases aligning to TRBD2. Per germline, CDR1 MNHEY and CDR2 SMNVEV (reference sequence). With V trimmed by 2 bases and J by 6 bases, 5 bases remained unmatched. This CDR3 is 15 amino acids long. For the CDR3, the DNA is TGTGCCAGCAGTTTAACTGGCGGGAGGGCCAATGAGCAGTTCTTC. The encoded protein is CASSLTGGRANEQFF.

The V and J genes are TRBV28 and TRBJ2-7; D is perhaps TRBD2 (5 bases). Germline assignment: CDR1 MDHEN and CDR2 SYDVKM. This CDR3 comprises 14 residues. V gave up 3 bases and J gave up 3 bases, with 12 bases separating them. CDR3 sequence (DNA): TGTGCCAGCAGTTTCCGGGGTTTAGTCTACGAGCAGTACTTC. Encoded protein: CASSFRGLVYEQYF.

The CDR3 region is CASRGGAETQYF. The CDR3 DNA reads TGCGCCAGCAGAGGGGGCGCTGAGACCCAGTACTTC. J is TRBJ2-5 and V is TRBV5-1; 7 bases are a match to TRBD1. This CDR3 has 12 residues. V dropped 5 bases and J dropped 5; count of bases not matched to a gene: 3. The V gene's germline CDR1 is SGHRS and CDR2 YFSETQ.

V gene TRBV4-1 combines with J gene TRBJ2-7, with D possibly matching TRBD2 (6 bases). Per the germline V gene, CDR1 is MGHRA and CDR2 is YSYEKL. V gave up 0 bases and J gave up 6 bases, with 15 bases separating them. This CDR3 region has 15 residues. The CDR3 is CASSQERRGILEQYF. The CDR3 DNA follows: TGCGCCAGCAGCCAAGAACGGAGGGGAATCCTCGAGCAGTACTTC.

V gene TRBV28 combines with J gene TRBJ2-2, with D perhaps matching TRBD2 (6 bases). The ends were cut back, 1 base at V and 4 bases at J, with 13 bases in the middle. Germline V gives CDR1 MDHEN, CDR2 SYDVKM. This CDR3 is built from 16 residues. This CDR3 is CASSLSEGIVTGELFF. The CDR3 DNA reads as TGTGCCAGCAGTTTATCGGAGGGGATCGTCACCGGGGAGCTGTTTTTT.

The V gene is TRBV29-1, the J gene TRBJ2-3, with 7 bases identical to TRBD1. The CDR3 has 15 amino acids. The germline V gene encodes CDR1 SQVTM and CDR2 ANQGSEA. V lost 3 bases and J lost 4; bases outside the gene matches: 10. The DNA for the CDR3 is TGCAGCGTTGAGACTCGGGACAGCAGTTCAGATACGCAGTATTTT. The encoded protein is CSVETRDSSSDTQYF.

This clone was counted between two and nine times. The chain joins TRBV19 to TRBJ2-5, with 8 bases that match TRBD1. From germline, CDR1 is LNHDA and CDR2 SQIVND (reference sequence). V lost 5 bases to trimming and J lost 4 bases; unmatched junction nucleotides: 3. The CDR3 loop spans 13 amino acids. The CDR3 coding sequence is TGTGCCAGTAGTCGGACAGGGTCAGAGACCCAGTACTTC. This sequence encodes CASSRTGSETQYF.

The CDR3, as DNA: TGCAGCGTTAGGAAGGACGGGGGAGACACCATATATTTT. This encodes CSVRKDGGDTIYF. The chain employs TRBV29-1 and TRBJ1-3, with D possibly matching TRBD1 (5 bases). This CDR3 region has 13 residues. V lost 5 bases and J lost 8, with 16 bases in between. Germline V gene data show CDR1 as SQVTM and CDR2 as ANQGSEA.

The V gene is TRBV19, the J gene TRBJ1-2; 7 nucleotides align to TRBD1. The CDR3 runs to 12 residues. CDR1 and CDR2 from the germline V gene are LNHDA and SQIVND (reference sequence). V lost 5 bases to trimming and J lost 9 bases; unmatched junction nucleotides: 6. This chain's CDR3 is CASSVDRDRYTF. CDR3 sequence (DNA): TGTGCCAGTAGTGTCGACAGGGATCGCTACACCTTC.

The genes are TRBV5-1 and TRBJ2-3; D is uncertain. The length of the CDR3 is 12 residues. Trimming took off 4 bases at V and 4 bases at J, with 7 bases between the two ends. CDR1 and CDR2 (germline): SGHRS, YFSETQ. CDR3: CASSRRSDTQYF. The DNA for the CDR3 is TGCGCCAGCAGCCGGCGGTCAGATACGCAGTATTTT.

As DNA, the CDR3 is TGTGCCAGCTCCGGCCTTGCAGTGAGCTCCTACGAGCAGTACTTC. This sequence encodes CASSGLAVSSYEQYF. The chain carries TRBV7-8 and TRBJ2-7, with D unresolved. The germline V gene has CDR1 SGHVS and CDR2 FQNEAQ. The V end was cut by 8 bases, the J end by 0 bases, with 17 bases between. The CDR3 totals 15 residues.